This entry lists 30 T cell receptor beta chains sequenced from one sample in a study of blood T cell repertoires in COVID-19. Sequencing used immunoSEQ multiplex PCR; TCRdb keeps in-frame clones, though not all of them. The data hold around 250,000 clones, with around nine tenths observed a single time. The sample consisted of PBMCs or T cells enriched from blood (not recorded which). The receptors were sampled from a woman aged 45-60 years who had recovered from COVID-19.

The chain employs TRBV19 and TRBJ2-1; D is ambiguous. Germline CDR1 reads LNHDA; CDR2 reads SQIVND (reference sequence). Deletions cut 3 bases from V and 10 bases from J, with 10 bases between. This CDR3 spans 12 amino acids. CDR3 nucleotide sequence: TGTGCCAGTAGTATGATCTTCGGGGAGCAGTTCTTC. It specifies CASSMIFGEQFF.

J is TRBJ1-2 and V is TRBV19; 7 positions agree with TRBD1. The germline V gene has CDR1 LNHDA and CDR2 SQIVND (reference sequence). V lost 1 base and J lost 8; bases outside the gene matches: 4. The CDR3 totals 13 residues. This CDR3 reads CASSIVQGDGYTF. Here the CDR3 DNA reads TGTGCCAGTAGTATAGTTCAGGGGGACGGCTACACCTTC.

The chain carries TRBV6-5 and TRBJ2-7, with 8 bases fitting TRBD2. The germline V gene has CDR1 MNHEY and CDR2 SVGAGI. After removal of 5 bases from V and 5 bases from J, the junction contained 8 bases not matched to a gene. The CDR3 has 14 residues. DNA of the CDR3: TGTGCCAGCAGTCCAATAGCGGGATCAGACGAGCAGTACTTC. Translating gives CASSPIAGSDEQYF.

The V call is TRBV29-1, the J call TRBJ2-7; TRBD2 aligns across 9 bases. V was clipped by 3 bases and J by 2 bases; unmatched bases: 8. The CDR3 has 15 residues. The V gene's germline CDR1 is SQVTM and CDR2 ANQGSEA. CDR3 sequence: CSVDIPAGGTYEQYF. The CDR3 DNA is TGCAGCGTTGATATCCCAGCGGGAGGAACCTACGAGCAGTACTTC.

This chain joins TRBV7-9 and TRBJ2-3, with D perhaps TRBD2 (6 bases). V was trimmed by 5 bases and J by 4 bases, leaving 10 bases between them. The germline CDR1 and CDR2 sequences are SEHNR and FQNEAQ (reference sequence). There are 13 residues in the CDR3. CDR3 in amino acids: CASSGTGADTQYF. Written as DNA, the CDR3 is TGTGCCAGCAGCGGTACGGGAGCAGATACGCAGTATTTT.

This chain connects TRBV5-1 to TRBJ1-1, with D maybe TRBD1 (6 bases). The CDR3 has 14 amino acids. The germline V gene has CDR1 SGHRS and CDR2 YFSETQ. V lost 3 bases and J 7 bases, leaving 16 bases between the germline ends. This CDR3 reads CASSWEGGGLEAFF. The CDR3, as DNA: TGCGCCAGCAGCTGGGAGGGGGGAGGCCTTGAAGCTTTCTTT. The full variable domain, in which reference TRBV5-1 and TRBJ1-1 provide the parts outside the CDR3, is KAGVTQTPRYLIKTRGQQVTLSCSPISGHRSVSWYQQTPGQGLQFLFEYFSETQRNKGNFPGRFSGRQFSNSRSEMNVSTLELGDSALYLCASSWEGGGLEAFFGQGTRLTVV.

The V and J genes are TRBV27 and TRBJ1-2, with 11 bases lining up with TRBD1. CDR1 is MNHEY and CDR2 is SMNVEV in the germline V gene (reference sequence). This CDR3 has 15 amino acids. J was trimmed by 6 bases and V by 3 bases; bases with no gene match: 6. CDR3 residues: CASSFVGQGVDGYTF. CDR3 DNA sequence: TGTGCCAGCAGTTTTGTGGGACAGGGGGTCGATGGCTACACCTTC.

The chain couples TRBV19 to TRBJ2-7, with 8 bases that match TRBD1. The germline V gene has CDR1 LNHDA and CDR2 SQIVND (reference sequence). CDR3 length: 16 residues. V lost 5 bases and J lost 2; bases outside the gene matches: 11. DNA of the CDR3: TGTGCCAGTAGTTCAGAAGCGACAGGGGTGCCCTACGAGCAGTACTTC. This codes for CASSSEATGVPYEQYF.

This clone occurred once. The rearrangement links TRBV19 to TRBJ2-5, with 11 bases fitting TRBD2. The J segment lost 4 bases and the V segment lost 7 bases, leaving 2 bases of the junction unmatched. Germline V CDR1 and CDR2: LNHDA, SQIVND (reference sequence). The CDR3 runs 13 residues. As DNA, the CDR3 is TGTGCCAGTAAACTAGCGGGAGTAGAGACCCAGTACTTC. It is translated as CASKLAGVETQYF.

The CDR3 sequence is CASSSGRYEQYF. The CDR3 DNA reads TGCGCCAGCAGTAGCGGGAGATACGAGCAGTACTTC. The V call is TRBV10-2, the J call TRBJ2-7; 8 bases map to TRBD2. Germline-derived CDR1 and CDR2 are WSHSY and SAAADI. V shed 5 bases, J shed 4 bases, and the junction held 1 base outside the gene matches. The CDR3 totals 12 residues.

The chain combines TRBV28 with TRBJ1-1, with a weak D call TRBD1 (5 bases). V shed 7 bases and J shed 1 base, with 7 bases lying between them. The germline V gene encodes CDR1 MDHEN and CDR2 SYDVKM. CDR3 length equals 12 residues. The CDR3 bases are TGTGCCAGCAAGGGGTGGAACACTGAAGCTTTCTTT. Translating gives CASKGWNTEAFF.

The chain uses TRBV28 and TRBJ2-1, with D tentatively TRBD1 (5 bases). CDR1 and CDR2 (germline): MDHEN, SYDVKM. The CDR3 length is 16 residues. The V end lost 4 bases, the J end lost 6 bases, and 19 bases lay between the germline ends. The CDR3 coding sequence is TGTGCCAGCAGTTCGACGGGCAGGGTCCCCCCCAATGAGCAGTTCTTC. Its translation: CASSSTGRVPPNEQFF.

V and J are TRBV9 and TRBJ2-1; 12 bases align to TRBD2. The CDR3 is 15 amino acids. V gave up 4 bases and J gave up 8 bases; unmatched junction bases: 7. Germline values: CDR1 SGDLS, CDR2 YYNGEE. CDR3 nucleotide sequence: TGTGCCAGCAGCCGGACTAGCGGGAATAGCTATGAGCAGTTCTTC. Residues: CASSRTSGNSYEQFF.

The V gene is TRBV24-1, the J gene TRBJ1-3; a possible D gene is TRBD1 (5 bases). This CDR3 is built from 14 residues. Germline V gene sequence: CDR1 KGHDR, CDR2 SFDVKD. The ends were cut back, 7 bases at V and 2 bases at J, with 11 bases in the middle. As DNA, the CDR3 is TGTGCCACCAGGTCATCAGGGCCTGGAAACACCATATATTTT. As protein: CATRSSGPGNTIYF.

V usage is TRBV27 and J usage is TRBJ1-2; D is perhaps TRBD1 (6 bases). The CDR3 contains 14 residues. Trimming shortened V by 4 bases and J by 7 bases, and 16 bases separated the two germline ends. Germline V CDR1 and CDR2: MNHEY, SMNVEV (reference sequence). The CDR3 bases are TGTGCCAGCAGTTCCCGGACAGATATCGGTGGCTACACCTTC. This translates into CASSSRTDIGGYTF.

CDR3 DNA: TGTGCCAGCAGTTTAGGACAGGAATGGGAGCAGTTCTTC. It encodes CASSLGQEWEQFF. The J gene is TRBJ2-1, the V gene TRBV27; 7 bases line up with TRBD1. Looked up from germline, CDR1 is MNHEY and CDR2 is SMNVEV (reference sequence). Trimming cost V 2 bases and J 10 bases; bases outside gene matches: 5. The CDR3 spans 13 residues.

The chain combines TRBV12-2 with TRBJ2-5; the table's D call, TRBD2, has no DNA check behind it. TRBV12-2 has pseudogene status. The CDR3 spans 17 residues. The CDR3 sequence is CASRLLPRTRWLETQYF. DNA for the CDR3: TGTGCAAGTCGCTTATTACCGAGGACTAGATGGCTGGAGACCCAGTACTTC.

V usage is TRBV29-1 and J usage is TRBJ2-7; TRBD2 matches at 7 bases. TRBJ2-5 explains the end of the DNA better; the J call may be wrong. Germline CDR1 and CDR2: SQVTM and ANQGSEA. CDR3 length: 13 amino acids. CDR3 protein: CSVEDPVAGTQYF. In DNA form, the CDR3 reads TGCAGCGTTGAAGATCCGGTAGCGGGGACCCAGTACTTC.

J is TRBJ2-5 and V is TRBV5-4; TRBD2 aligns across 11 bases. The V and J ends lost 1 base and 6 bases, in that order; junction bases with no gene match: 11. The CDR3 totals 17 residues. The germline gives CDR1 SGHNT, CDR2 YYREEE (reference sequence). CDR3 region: CASSLRSGRASGKTQYF. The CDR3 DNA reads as TGTGCCAGCAGCTTGCGTAGCGGGAGGGCCTCGGGGAAGACCCAGTACTTC.

CDR3 sequence: CASSSRLAGGGNEQFF. The CDR3 region has the DNA TGTGCCAGCAGCTCCCGACTAGCGGGAGGAGGTAATGAGCAGTTCTTC. The chain has TRBV7-2 and TRBJ2-1; 13 bases map to TRBD2. This CDR3 spans 16 amino acids. CDR1 is SGHTA and CDR2 is FQGNSA in the germline V gene. Losses at the gene ends were 4 bases for V and 7 bases for J; bases not matched to a gene: 7.

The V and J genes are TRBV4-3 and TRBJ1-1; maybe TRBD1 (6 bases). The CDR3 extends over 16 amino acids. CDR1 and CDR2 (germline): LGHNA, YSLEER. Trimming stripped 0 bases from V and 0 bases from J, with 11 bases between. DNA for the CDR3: TGCGCCAGCAGCCAAGATTATGGGGGCATGAACACTGAAGCTTTCTTT. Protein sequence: CASSQDYGGMNTEAFF.

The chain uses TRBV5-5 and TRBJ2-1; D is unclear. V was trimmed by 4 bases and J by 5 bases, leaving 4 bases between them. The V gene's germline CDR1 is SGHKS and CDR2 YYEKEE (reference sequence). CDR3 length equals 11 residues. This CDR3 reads CASSQNNEQFF. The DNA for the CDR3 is TGTGCCAGCAGCCAAAACAATGAGCAGTTCTTC.

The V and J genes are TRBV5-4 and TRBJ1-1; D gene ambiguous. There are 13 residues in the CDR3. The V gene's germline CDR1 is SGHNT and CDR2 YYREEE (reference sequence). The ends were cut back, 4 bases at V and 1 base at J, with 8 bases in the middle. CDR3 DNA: TGTGCCAGCAGCACAACAACGAACACTGAAGCTTTCTTT. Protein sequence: CASSTTTNTEAFF.

The CDR3 nucleotides read TGTGCCAGCATTCGACAGGGTGGACAGCCCCAGCATTTT. Protein: CASIRQGGQPQHF. The chain combines TRBV6-5 with TRBJ1-5; 7 nucleotides align to TRBD1. The germline gives CDR1 MNHEY, CDR2 SVGAGI. The CDR3 has 13 residues. V shed 7 bases and J 7 bases; nucleotides not matched to a gene: 7.

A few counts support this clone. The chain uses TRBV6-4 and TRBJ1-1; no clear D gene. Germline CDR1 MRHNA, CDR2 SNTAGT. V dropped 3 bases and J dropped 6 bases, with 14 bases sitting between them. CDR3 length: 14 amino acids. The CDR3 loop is CASSEGQEGSEAFF. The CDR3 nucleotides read TGTGCCAGCAGTGAAGGGCAGGAGGGCTCTGAAGCTTTCTTT.

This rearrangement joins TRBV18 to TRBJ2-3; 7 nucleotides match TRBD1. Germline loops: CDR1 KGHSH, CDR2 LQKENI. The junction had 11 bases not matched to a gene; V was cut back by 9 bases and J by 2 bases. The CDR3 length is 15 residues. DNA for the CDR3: TGTGCCAGTCTACCGGGACAGAGTTTCACAGATACGCAGTATTTT. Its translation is CASLPGQSFTDTQYF.

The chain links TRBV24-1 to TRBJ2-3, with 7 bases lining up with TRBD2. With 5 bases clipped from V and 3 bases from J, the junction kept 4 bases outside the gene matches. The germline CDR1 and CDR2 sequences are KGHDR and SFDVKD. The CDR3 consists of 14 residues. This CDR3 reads CATSGAGRTDTQYF. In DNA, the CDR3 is TGTGCCACCAGTGGAGCGGGGAGGACAGATACGCAGTATTTT.

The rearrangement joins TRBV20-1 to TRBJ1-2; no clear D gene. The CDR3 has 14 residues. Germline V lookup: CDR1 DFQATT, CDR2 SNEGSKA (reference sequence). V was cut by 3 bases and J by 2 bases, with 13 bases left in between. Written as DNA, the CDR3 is TGCAGTGCTAGTTTCTTACCGGGAAACTATGGCTACACCTTC. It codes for CSASFLPGNYGYTF.

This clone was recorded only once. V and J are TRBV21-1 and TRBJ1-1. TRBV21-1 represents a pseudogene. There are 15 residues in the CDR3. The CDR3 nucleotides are TGTGCCAGCAGCAAAGAGAGCGGGGGTGTCACTGAAGCTTTCTTT. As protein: CASSKESGGVTEAFF.

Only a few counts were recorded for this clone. This CDR3 is CASSLNPGAGDGYTF. The CDR3 DNA reads TGTGCCAGCAGCTTAAATCCCGGGGCAGGGGACGGCTACACCTTC. The V gene is TRBV7-3, the J gene TRBJ1-2, with a tentative D call TRBD1 (6 bases). The V end was cut by 1 base, the J end by 8 bases, with 17 bases between. This CDR3 spans 15 amino acids. From germline, CDR1 is SGHTA and CDR2 FQGTGA.